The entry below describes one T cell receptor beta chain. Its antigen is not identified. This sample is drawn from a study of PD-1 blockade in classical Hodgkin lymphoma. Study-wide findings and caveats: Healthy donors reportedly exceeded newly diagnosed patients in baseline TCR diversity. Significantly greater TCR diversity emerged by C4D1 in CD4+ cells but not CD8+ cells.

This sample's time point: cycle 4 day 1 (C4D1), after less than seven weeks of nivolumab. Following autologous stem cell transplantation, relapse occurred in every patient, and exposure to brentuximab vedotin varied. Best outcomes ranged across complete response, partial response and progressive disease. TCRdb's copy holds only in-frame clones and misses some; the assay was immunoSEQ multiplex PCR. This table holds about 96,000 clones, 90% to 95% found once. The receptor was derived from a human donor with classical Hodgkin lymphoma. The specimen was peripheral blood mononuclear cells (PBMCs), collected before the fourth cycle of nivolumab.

CDR3 residues: CASSSTGRAQPQHF. The CDR3 nucleotides are TGTGCCAGCAGCTCCACAGGGAGGGCTCAGCCCCAGCATTTT. The chain employs TRBV9 and TRBJ1-5, with D perhaps matching TRBD1 (6 bases). The ends were cut back, 4 bases at V and 6 bases at J, with 14 bases in the middle. The CDR3 totals 14 residues. CDR1 and CDR2 (germline): SGDLS, YYNGEE.